Listed below are T cell receptor beta chains from one sample, sequenced in a study of sequential checkpoint blockade in melanoma. The method was immunoSEQ multiplex PCR; TCRdb's version includes in-frame clones alone and lacks a portion of them. The sample shows about 7,000 clones, about 28% of them seen only once. The source was tumor tissue (inferred from file names), collected from a patient given nivolumab and ipilimumab in sequence. The receptors derive from a human donor with melanoma. The CDR3 runs from the conserved cysteine through the conserved F or W. D genes are given only for firm matches. Clone size appears in some rows only: once, few, many, or a class for an expanded clone.

TRBV29-1	NA	NA	TRBJ2-7	CSVLTGPYEQYF	TGCAGCGTTTTGACAGGTCCCTACGAGCAGTACTTC
TRBV11-3	TRBD2	NA	TRBJ2-5	CASSSGTSGGGETQYF	TGTGCCAGCAGCTCCGGGACTAGCGGGGGCGGGGAGACCCAGTACTTC
TRBV6-8	TRBD1	many	TRBJ2-7	CASRREQGASYEQYF	TGTGCCAGCAGGAGGGAACAGGGGGCGTCCTACGAGCAGTACTTC
TRBV23-1	NA	large	TRBJ2-7	CASSQVIAHEQYF	TGCGCCAGCAGCCAAGTTATAGCGCACGAGCAGTACTTC
TRBV11-3	TRBD1	medium-sized	TRBJ1-1	CASSFQQGWTEAFF	TGTGCCAGCAGCTTTCAACAGGGGTGGACTGAAGCTTTCTTT
TRBV6-8	TRBD2	NA	TRBJ2-7	CASSVERGKEQYF	TGTGCCAGCAGTGTCGAGCGGGGGAAAGAGCAGTACTTC
TRBV9	NA	few	TRBJ2-7	CASSVPSAGGQQYF	TGTGCCAGCAGCGTCCCCTCCGCCGGGGGTCAGCAGTACTTC
TRBV19	TRBD1	NA	TRBJ1-1	CASRDAGTGGTEAFF	TGTGCCAGTAGGGATGCGGGGACAGGGGGCACTGAAGCTTTCTTT
TRBV27	NA	NA	TRBJ1-2	CASSLSPLNRAGEYGYTF	TGTGCCAGCAGTTTATCCCCCCTGAATAGGGCCGGGGAATATGGCTACACCTTC
TRBV6-8	NA	NA	TRBJ2-1	CASTPSWNEQFF	TGTGCCAGCACCCCCTCGTGGAATGAGCAGTTCTTC
TRBV6-8	TRBD2	NA	TRBJ2-2	CASKPLAGGETGELFF	TGTGCCAGCAAACCACTAGCGGGAGGAGAAACCGGGGAGCTGTTTTTT
TRBV29-1	TRBD1	NA	TRBJ1-1	CSVSASDRGRTEAFF	TGCAGCGTCTCAGCCTCAGACAGGGGAAGGACTGAAGCTTTCTTT
TRBV11-3	NA	NA	TRBJ2-5	CASSLETGSWETQYF	TGTGCCAGCAGCTTAGAAACGGGATCCTGGGAGACCCAGTACTTC
TRBV14	TRBD1	NA	TRBJ2-7	CASSPWESDRGDPYEQYF	TGTGCCAGCAGCCCCTGGGAATCTGACAGGGGGGATCCCTACGAGCAGTACTTC